These 9 T cell receptor beta chains came from one sample sequenced in a study of blood T cell repertoires in COVID-19. Profiled with immunoSEQ multiplex PCR; TCRdb holds only in-frame clones, not every one. The sample has 250,000 to 300,000 clones, around 79% seen once. The sample was peripheral blood. These receptors came from a woman of 80 years or more with acute or convalescent COVID-19.

This clone was seen once. This chain links TRBV27 with TRBJ2-3, with 12 nucleotides matching TRBD2. In germline, CDR1 is MNHEY, CDR2 SMNVEV (reference sequence). After removal of 5 bases from V and 4 bases from J, the junction contained 10 bases not matched to a gene. The CDR3 sequence is 17 residues long. This CDR3 is CASSHRTSGVSADTQYF. CDR3 coding DNA: TGTGCCAGCAGTCACAGGACTAGCGGGGTATCAGCAGATACGCAGTATTTT.

This clone occurred once. The chain employs TRBV5-1 and TRBJ2-3; the match to TRBD2 covers 8 bases. The CDR3 totals 14 residues. V was pared by 6 bases and J by 0 bases, with 3 bases of the junction left unmatched. Germline CDR1 and CDR2: SGHRS and YFSETQ. The CDR3 spells CASTLAGSTDTQYF. The CDR3 DNA reads as TGCGCCAGCACCCTAGCGGGCAGCACAGATACGCAGTATTTT.

V gene TRBV19 combines with J gene TRBJ2-7; TRBD1 agrees at 9 bases. There are 13 residues in the CDR3. Per germline, CDR1 LNHDA and CDR2 SQIVND (reference sequence). V dropped 11 bases and J dropped 1; count of bases not matched to a gene: 6. The CDR3 DNA reads as TGTGCCGGCCGGGACAGGGTATCCTACGAGCAGTACTTC. Amino acids: CAGRDRVSYEQYF.

The rearrangement joins TRBV27 to TRBJ2-1, with 9 bases matching TRBD2. The germline CDR1 and CDR2 sequences are MNHEY and SMNVEV (reference sequence). The CDR3 sequence is 12 residues long. Trimming removed 3 bases from V and 12 bases from J; junction bases left unmatched: 3. The DNA of the CDR3 is TGTGCCAGCAGTTTTAGCGGGGGTTCGCAGTTCTTC. Amino acids: CASSFSGGSQFF.

The V call is TRBV18, the J call TRBJ2-7, with TRBD1 identical over 8 bases. The CDR3 is made up of 18 amino acids. In germline, CDR1 is KGHSH, CDR2 LQKENI. V trimming: 3 bases; J trimming: 1 base; junction bases outside the gene matches: 14. The CDR3 DNA sequence: TGTGCCAGCTCACCTCCCGGTAGGGGCAGGGGGCTATCCTACGAGCAGTACTTC. Its protein is CASSPPGRGRGLSYEQYF. The whole variable domain, filled in from reference TRBV18 and TRBJ2-7, reads NAGVMQNPRHLVRRRGQEARLRCSPMKGHSHVYWYRQLPEEGLKFMVYLQKENIIDESGMPKERFSAEFPKEGPSILRIQQVVRGDSAAYFCASSPPGRGRGLSYEQYFGPGTRLTVT.

The chain joins TRBV5-1 to TRBJ2-1; 14 nucleotides agree with TRBD2. From germline, CDR1 is SGHRS and CDR2 YFSETQ. This CDR3 contains 15 residues. J was trimmed by 8 bases and V by 4 bases; bases with no gene match: 5. The CDR3 DNA follows: TGCGCCAGCAGCCAGGGACTAGCGGGAGTACATGAGCAGTTCTTC. Its translation is CASSQGLAGVHEQFF.

The rearrangement links TRBV18 to TRBJ2-2; 9 bases line up with TRBD1. The germline V gene encodes CDR1 KGHSH and CDR2 LQKENI. With V trimmed by 0 bases and J by 5 bases, 10 bases remained unmatched. This CDR3 region has 18 residues. CDR3 sequence: CASSPPGTGWNRTGELFF. The CDR3 nucleotides are TGTGCCAGCTCACCACCTGGGACAGGGTGGAATAGGACCGGGGAGCTGTTTTTT.

The chain uses TRBV6-5 and TRBJ2-1, with TRBD2 matching over 9 bases. The ends lost 8 bases at V and 5 bases at J; junction bases unmatched: 7. The CDR3 contains 14 residues. CDR1 and CDR2 from the germline V gene are MNHEY and SVGAGI. CDR3 bases: TGTGCCAGCGGCCGCCGACTAGCGGACAATGAGCAGTTCTTC. Translated: CASGRRLADNEQFF.

V and J are TRBV27 and TRBJ1-3, with D hard to call. This CDR3 has 13 amino acids. V was shortened by 5 bases and J by 4 bases, with 9 bases between the two germline ends. Germline V gives CDR1 MNHEY, CDR2 SMNVEV (reference sequence). The CDR3 sequence is CASSPHQGNTIYF. Written as DNA, the CDR3 is TGTGCCAGCAGTCCCCATCAGGGAAACACCATATATTTT.